This section outlines one TCR beta chain sequence together with its context. Its antigen is still unknown. The data stem from a study of regulatory T cells in long-lasting Graves disease. General observations from the study: Those with persistent Graves' had less TCR diversity than newly diagnosed patients. Persistent patients had more shared public clonotypes (about 2,700) than new patients (just over 950). Peripheral blood alone, not thyroid tissue, underwent study.

The TCR beta library used iRepertoire HTBI primers with Arm-PCR amplification of CDR3. A single record per CDR3 protein comes from TCRdb applying MiXCR to the multiplex PCR reads. The data hold some 430,000 distinct CDR3 sequences, with roughly 21% observed a single time. The CDR3 runs to 14 residues. Germline CDR1 LNHDA, CDR2 SQIVND (reference sequence). V shed 3 bases and J 4 bases; nucleotides not matched to a gene: 5. The time point: persistent/refractory GD, antithyroid drugs over 5 years with positive TRAb. Making the TCR library involved RNA that had been extracted from PBMCs. Diagnoses of Graves' disease were made by American Thyroid Association guidelines.

The chain uses TRBV19 and TRBJ2-7; 8 bases match TRBD2. The TCR was taken from a female donor with Graves disease. The source was peripheral blood mononuclear cells (PBMCs), collected when the disease was refractory, from a patient treated with antithyroid drugs. The CDR3 region is CASSMAGGRYEQYF. For the CDR3, the DNA is TGTGCCAGTAGTATGGCGGGAGGCAGGTACGAGCAGTACTTC.